These T cell receptor beta chains were read from a single sample in a study of persistence of HIV-infected CD4 T cells. Their target antigens are unknown. The table came from immunoSEQ multiplex PCR; TCRdb's copy has only in-frame clones and leaves some out. The sample records roughly 30,000 clones, 78% being singletons. Source: CD4+ T cells sorted from PBMCs after approximately 19-hour stimulation, taken from a patient who received antiretroviral therapy. These TCRs come from an adult woman with HIV who was CMV-seropositive. The CDR3 runs from the conserved cysteine through the conserved F or W. A D gene is named only where the DNA matches it firmly. The size of a clone is reported for some rows only, either as once, few or many, or as a class for expanded clones.

V: TRBV3-1/TRBV3-2
D: TRBD1
length: 14
J: TRBJ1-1
size: few
DNA: TGTGCCAGCAGCCGAGGGGACAGGGACACTGAAGCTTTCTTT
CDR3: CASSRGDRDTEAFF

V: TRBV7-8
D: NA
length: 14
J: TRBJ1-1
size: NA
DNA: TGTGCCAGCAGCTTATTACCGGGGAACACTGAAGCTTTCTTT
CDR3: CASSLLPGNTEAFF

V: TRBV4-1
D: NA
length: 15
J: TRBJ1-2
size: NA
DNA: TGCGCCAGCAGCCAAGAGTTCATCCACACCTATGGCTACACCTTC
CDR3: CASSQEFIHTYGYTF

V: TRBV7-8
D: NA
length: 13
J: TRBJ2-7
size: NA
DNA: TGTGCCAGCAGCTTGGGATTTCTCAGAGAGCAGTACTTC
CDR3: CASSLGFLREQYF

V: TRBV7-3
D: TRBD1
length: 13
J: TRBJ1-2
size: once
DNA: TGTGCCAGCAGCTTCAAGACAGGGGTTGGCTACACCTTC
CDR3: CASSFKTGVGYTF

V: TRBV30
D: TRBD1
length: 14
J: TRBJ2-7
size: NA
DNA: TGTGCCTGGAACAGGGGGAGTTCATCCTACGAGCAGTACTTC
CDR3: CAWNRGSSSYEQYF

V: TRBV5-8
D: TRBD1
length: 14
J: TRBJ2-7
size: NA
DNA: TGTGCCAGCAGCAGGACAGGGGCTAGCTACGAGCAGTACTTC
CDR3: CASSRTGASYEQYF

V: TRBV21-1
D: NA
length: 15
J: TRBJ2-4
size: NA
DNA: TGTGCCAGCACTCAGGGAGCCAGGGCCAAAAACATTCAGTACTTC
CDR3: CASTQGARAKNIQYF

V: TRBV14
D: TRBD1
length: 18
J: TRBJ2-2
size: NA
DNA: TGTGCCAGCAGCCCCCGGGACAGGGCTAGAAGGGTGTCCGGGGAGCTGTTTTTT
CDR3: CASSPRDRARRVSGELFF

V: TRBV21-1
D: NA
length: 15
J: TRBJ2-7
size: NA
DNA: TGTGCCAGCAGCAAAGGGCAATCCCACTCCTACGAGCAGTACTTC
CDR3: CASSKGQSHSYEQYF

V: TRBV6-1
D: NA
length: 14
J: TRBJ1-5
size: NA
DNA: TGTGCCAGCAGTGAAGGATCTGAGCGACAGCCCCAGCATTTT
CDR3: CASSEGSERQPQHF

V: TRBV12-5
D: NA
length: 16
J: TRBJ1-2
size: NA
DNA: TGTGCTAGTGGTTTGGGCCAGGTCGCCATTGCCTATGGCTACACCTTC
CDR3: CASGLGQVAIAYGYTF